These 7 T cell receptor beta chains were sequenced from one sample in a study of blood T cell repertoires in COVID-19. Clones were sequenced by immunoSEQ multiplex PCR, and TCRdb holds only the in-frame ones, with some missing. The sample contains 90,000 to 120,000 clones, about 85% of which appear only once. Sequenced sample: peripheral blood. The receptor set was obtained from a human donor in a cohort sampled during active COVID-19.

The chain uses TRBV2 and TRBJ2-2; possibly TRBD1 for D (5 bases). The V and J ends lost 6 bases and 0 bases respectively, with 8 bases between them. The CDR3 sequence is 14 residues long. The V gene's germline CDR1 is SNHLY and CDR2 FYNNEI. CDR3 coding DNA: TGTGCCAGCAGGCAGGGAACGAACACCGGGGAGCTGTTTTTT. It encodes CASRQGTNTGELFF.

The V call is TRBV4-3, the J call TRBJ1-6; 11 bases line up with TRBD1. The CDR3 spans 17 residues. CDR1 LGHNA and CDR2 YSLEER come from the germline V gene. Germline trimming cut 4 bases from V and 8 bases from J; bases unmatched to any gene: 10. The CDR3 spells CASSPGTGGLLDSPLHF. CDR3 nucleotides: TGCGCCAGCAGCCCCGGGACAGGGGGACTCTTAGATTCACCCCTCCACTTT.

CDR3 sequence reads: CASSRQGQGIYEQYF. The DNA of the CDR3 is TGTGCCAGCAGCCGGCAGGGACAGGGTATCTACGAGCAGTACTTC. The rearrangement joins TRBV5-6 to TRBJ2-7; 9 bases line up with TRBD1. The J segment lost 3 bases and the V segment lost 4 bases, leaving 8 bases of the junction unmatched. CDR3 length: 15 residues. Germline V gene data show CDR1 as SGHDT and CDR2 as YYEEEE.

This clone has more than one count but fewer than ten. The genes are TRBV7-2 and TRBJ2-1; perhaps TRBD2 as D (6 bases). Looked up from germline, CDR1 is SGHTA and CDR2 is FQGNSA. V was cut by 3 bases and J by 13 bases, with 16 bases left in between. CDR3 length equals 13 residues. The CDR3 reads CASSLEREWYQFF. The CDR3 nucleotides read TGTGCCAGCAGCTTGGAACGGGAGTGGTACCAGTTCTTC.

This clone was counted once. This chain links TRBV4-2 with TRBJ1-3; 8 bases are shared with TRBD1. This CDR3 spans 16 amino acids. V gave up 2 bases and J gave up 4 bases; unmatched junction bases: 7. Germline V gene lookup returns CDR1 LGHNA and CDR2 YNFKEQ. For the CDR3, the DNA is TGTGCCAGCAGCCAATCCCAGGGGGCTTTGGGAAACACCATATATTTT. This sequence encodes CASSQSQGALGNTIYF.

The chain joins TRBV30 to TRBJ2-7; TRBD2 matches at 8 bases. Unmatched junction bases numbered 7, after V lost 2 bases and J lost 4 bases. Looked up from germline, CDR1 is GTSNPN and CDR2 is SVGIG (reference sequence). The CDR3 sequence is 14 residues long. The CDR3 here is CAWSRGQRGYEQYF. As DNA, the CDR3 is TGTGCCTGGAGTCGCGGGCAGCGGGGGTACGAGCAGTACTTC.

The genes are TRBV5-4 and TRBJ1-2, with 7 bases that match TRBD1. V lost 6 bases, J lost 5 bases, and 7 bases stayed unmatched. Germline assignment: CDR1 SGHNT and CDR2 YYREEE (reference sequence). This CDR3 has 13 amino acids. Here the CDR3 reads CASTGGEVYGYTF. CDR3 coding DNA: TGTGCCAGCACAGGGGGAGAAGTGTATGGCTACACCTTC.